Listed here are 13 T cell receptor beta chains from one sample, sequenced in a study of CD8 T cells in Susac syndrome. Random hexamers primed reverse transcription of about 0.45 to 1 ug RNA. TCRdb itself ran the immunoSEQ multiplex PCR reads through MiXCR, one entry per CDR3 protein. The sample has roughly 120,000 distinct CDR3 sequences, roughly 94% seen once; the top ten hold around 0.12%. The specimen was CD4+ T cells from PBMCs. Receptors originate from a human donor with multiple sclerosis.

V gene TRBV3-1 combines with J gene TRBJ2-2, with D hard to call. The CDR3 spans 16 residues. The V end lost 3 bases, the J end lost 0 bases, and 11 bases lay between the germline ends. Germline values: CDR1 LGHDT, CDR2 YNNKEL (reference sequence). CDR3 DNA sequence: TGTGCCAGCAGCCACAACACGTTCGCGAACACCGGGGAGCTGTTTTTT. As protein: CASSHNTFANTGELFF.

Written as DNA, the CDR3 is TGCGCCAGCACCCCCACGGGTGGCTATGGCTACACCTTC. This encodes CASTPTGGYGYTF. The chain has TRBV5-1 and TRBJ1-2; no reliable D call. The V gene lost 6 bases and the J gene lost 4 bases, with 13 bases spanning the gap. Germline values: CDR1 SGHRS, CDR2 YFSETQ. The CDR3 sequence is 13 residues long.

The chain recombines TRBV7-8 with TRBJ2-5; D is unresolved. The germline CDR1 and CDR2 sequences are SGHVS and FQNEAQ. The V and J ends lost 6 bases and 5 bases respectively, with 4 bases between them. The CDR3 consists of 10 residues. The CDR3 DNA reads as TGTGCCAGCAGTAGGGAGACCCAGTACTTC. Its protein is CASSRETQYF. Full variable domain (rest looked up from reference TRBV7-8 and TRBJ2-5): GAGVSQSPRYKVAKRGQDVALRCDPISGHVSLFWYQQALGQGPEFLTYFQNEAQLDKSGLPSDRFFAERPEGSVSTLKIQRTQQEDSAVYLCASSRETQYFGPGTRLLVL.

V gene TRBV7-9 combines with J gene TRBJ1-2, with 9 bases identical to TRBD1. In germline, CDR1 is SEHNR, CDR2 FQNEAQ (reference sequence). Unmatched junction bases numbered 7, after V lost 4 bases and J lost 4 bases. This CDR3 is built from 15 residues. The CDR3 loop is CASSSTGTGTYGYTF. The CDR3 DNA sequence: TGTGCCAGCAGCTCCACCGGGACAGGGACCTATGGCTACACCTTC.

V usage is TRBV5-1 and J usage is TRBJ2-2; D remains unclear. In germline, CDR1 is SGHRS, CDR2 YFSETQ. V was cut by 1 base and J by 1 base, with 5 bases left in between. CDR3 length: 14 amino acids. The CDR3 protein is CASSLNGNTGELFF. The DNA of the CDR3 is TGCGCCAGCAGCTTGAATGGGAACACCGGGGAGCTGTTTTTT. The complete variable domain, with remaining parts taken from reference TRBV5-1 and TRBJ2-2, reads KAGVTQTPRYLIKTRGQQVTLSCSPISGHRSVSWYQQTPGQGLQFLFEYFSETQRNKGNFPGRFSGRQFSNSRSEMNVSTLELGDSALYLCASSLNGNTGELFFGEGSRLTVL.

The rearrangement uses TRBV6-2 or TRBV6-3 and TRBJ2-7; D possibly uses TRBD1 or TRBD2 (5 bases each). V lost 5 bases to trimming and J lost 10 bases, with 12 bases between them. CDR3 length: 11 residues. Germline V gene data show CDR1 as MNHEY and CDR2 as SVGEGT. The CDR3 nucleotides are TGTGCCAGCAGTCAAGGACGGGGCCAGTACTTC. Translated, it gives CASSQGRGQYF.

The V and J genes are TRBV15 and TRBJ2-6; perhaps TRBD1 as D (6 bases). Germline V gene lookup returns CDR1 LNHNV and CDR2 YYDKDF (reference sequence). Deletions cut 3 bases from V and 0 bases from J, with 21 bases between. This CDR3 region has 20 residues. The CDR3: CATSSGTGTPSYSGANVLTF. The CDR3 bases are TGTGCCACCAGCAGCGGAACCGGGACACCCTCTTACTCTGGGGCCAACGTCCTGACTTTC.

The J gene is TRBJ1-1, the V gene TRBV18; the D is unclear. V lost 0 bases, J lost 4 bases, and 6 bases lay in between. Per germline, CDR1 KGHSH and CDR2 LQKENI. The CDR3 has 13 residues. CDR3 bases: TGTGCCAGCTCACCACCGGCCGGCACTGAAGCTTTCTTT. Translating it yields CASSPPAGTEAFF.

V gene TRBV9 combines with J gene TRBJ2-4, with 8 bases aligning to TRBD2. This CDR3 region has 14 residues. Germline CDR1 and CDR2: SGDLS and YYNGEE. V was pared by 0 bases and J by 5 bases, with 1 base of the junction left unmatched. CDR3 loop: CASSVAGGQNIQYF. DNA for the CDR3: TGTGCCAGCAGCGTAGCGGGGGGGCAAAACATTCAGTACTTC.

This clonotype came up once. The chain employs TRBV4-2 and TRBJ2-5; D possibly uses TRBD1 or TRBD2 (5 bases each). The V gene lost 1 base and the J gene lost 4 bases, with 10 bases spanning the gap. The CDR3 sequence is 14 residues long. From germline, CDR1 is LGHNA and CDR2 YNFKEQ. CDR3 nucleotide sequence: TGTGCCAGCAGCCAAGTAGAGAGGGGAGAGACCCAGTACTTC. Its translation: CASSQVERGETQYF.

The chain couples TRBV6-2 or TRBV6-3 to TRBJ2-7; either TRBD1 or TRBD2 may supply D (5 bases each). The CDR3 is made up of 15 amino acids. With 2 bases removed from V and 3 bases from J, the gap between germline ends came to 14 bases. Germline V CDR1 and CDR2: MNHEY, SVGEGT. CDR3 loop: CASSYGGTPLYEQYF. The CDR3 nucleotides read TGTGCCAGCAGTTACGGGGGAACCCCTCTCTACGAGCAGTACTTC.

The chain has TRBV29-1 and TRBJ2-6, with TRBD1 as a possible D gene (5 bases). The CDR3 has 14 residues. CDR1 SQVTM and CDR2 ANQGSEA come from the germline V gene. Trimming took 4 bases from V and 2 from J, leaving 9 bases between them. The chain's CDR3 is CSVVQGAGANVLTF. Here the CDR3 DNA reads TGCAGCGTTGTTCAGGGTGCTGGGGCCAACGTCCTGACTTTC.

The CDR3 region has the DNA TGCAGCGTGGCGGGGACTAGCAATGAGCAGTTCTTC. Protein product: CSVAGTSNEQFF. The V call is TRBV29-1, the J call TRBJ2-1, with 8 bases lining up with TRBD2. After removal of 6 bases from V and 6 bases from J, the junction contained 4 bases not matched to a gene. This CDR3 is 12 amino acids long. The V gene's germline CDR1 is SQVTM and CDR2 ANQGSEA.